The clone carrying this T cell receptor beta chain was counted ten times or more. The antigen is not known. This sample stems from a study of T-cell reconstitution after alpha-beta-depleted transplantation in children. The authors prepared the TCRbeta library with unique molecular identifiers. TCRdb re-derived calls from the PCR reads in MiXCR, one entry per CDR3 protein. Of around 100,000 distinct CDR3 sequences listed, 9% to 12% were seen once; the top ten hold roughly a third. Study-wide results and limits: The main origin of T-cell counts and diversity one year after transplant was newly produced T cells.

Germline V gene lookup returns CDR1 DFQATT and CDR2 SNEGSKA (reference sequence). The V end was cut by 0 bases, the J end by 2 bases, with 14 bases between. This CDR3 is built from 15 residues. The sequenced sample was PBMCs, obtained before TCRalphabeta/CD19-depleted stem cell transplant. This TCR was sampled from a boy aged 2 to 10 with acute lymphoblastic leukemia, due to receive a stem cell transplant. This chain uses TRBV20-1 with TRBJ2-7; D perhaps matches TRBD2 (6 bases). The CDR3: CSARETEGSAYEQYF. CDR3 in DNA: TGCAGTGCTAGAGAGACGGAGGGGAGCGCCTACGAGCAGTACTTC.